The 10 T cell receptor beta chains below all came from one sample that was sequenced in a study of cytomegalovirus exposure and HLA in healthy donors. Sequencing was performed with immunoSEQ multiplex PCR; in TCRdb, only in-frame clones are kept and a portion is missing. The repertoire holds 150,000 to 200,000 clones, 80% to 90% seen once, with approximately 2.4% in the top ten. The sample comprised PBMCs. The origin of the receptors is a woman aged 18-30 years in good health and CMV-seronegative.

This clone was observed a handful of times. The chain combines TRBV2 with TRBJ2-7, with D possibly TRBD1 on 5 matching bases. Germline V gene lookup returns CDR1 SNHLY and CDR2 FYNNEI. CDR3 length: 11 residues. V lost 5 bases and J 9 bases, leaving 11 bases between the germline ends. CDR3 nucleotide sequence: TGTGCCAGCAGTCAGTCAGGGTCGCAGTACTTC. Translation: CASSQSGSQYF.

The V call is TRBV5-1, the J call TRBJ1-4; 8 bases line up with TRBD1. The germline V gene has CDR1 SGHRS and CDR2 YFSETQ. Trimming took 5 bases from V and 6 from J; bases not matched to a gene: 9. The CDR3 has 15 residues. This CDR3 reads CASSYGDRRDEKLFF. The CDR3 DNA sequence: TGCGCCAGCAGTTACGGGGACAGGCGGGATGAAAAACTGTTTTTT.

The chain employs TRBV18 and TRBJ2-3; 11 bases map to TRBD2. The CDR3 extends over 16 amino acids. CDR1 and CDR2 (germline): KGHSH, LQKENI. Trimming took 1 base from V and 2 from J; bases not matched to a gene: 2. CDR3 sequence: CASSPLAGGLTDTQYF. The DNA of the CDR3 is TGTGCCAGCTCACCACTAGCGGGAGGGCTCACAGATACGCAGTATTTT.

CDR3 amino acids: CASSLSRNTEAFF. DNA of the CDR3: TGTGCCAGCAGTTTATCGCGGAACACTGAAGCTTTCTTT. This rearrangement joins TRBV27 to TRBJ1-1; D is ambiguous. The CDR3 runs 13 residues. Germline V gene data show CDR1 as MNHEY and CDR2 as SMNVEV (reference sequence). Trimming stripped 0 bases from V and 1 base from J, with 3 bases between.

The rearrangement uses TRBV27 and TRBJ1-1; D is possibly TRBD1 (5 bases). Germline V gene lookup returns CDR1 MNHEY and CDR2 SMNVEV (reference sequence). V was cut by 8 bases and J by 4 bases, with 17 bases left in between. The CDR3 covers 14 residues. DNA for the CDR3: TGTGCCAGCCGATGGGGCGGGGGGACCACTGAAGCTTTCTTT. Protein product: CASRWGGGTTEAFF.

The chain carries TRBV7-2 and TRBJ2-3, with D uncertain. CDR3 size: 12 residues. V was clipped by 4 bases and J by 2 bases, with 4 bases between them. Germline V gene sequence: CDR1 SGHTA, CDR2 FQGNSA. The chain's CDR3 is CASSSLTDTQYF. DNA of the CDR3: TGTGCCAGCAGCTCCCTCACAGATACGCAGTATTTT.

A single count supports this clone. This chain connects TRBV4-1 to TRBJ2-3, with 15 positions matching TRBD2. Unmatched junction bases numbered 4, after V lost 1 base and J lost 2 bases. Germline V gene lookup returns CDR1 MGHRA and CDR2 YSYEKL. The CDR3 consists of 18 residues. For the CDR3, the DNA is TGCGCCAGCAGCCAAGCGGGACTAGCGGGGGGACTCACAGATACGCAGTATTTT. Protein: CASSQAGLAGGLTDTQYF.

This clone was seen once. The chain uses TRBV7-6 and TRBJ2-7; a weak D match, TRBD1 (6 bases). CDR3 length: 13 amino acids. The germline V gene has CDR1 SGHVS and CDR2 FNYEAQ. V lost 8 bases and J 6 bases, leaving 17 bases between the germline ends. The CDR3 protein is CASSPNFRGEQYF. For the CDR3, the DNA is TGTGCCAGCTCACCTAATTTCAGGGGCGAGCAGTACTTC.

This sequence joins TRBV4-3 and TRBJ2-7; D may be TRBD2 (5 bases). Per the germline V gene, CDR1 is LGHNA and CDR2 is YSLEER. The V and J ends lost 0 bases and 0 bases respectively, with 9 bases between them. CDR3 length: 15 amino acids. CDR3 residues: CASSQEEGSSYEQYF. As DNA, the CDR3 is TGCGCCAGCAGCCAAGAAGAGGGCAGCTCCTACGAGCAGTACTTC.

The chain is built from TRBV4-3 and TRBJ2-1; maybe TRBD2 (6 bases). The germline CDR1 and CDR2 sequences are LGHNA and YSLEER. The CDR3 extends over 14 amino acids. Trimming took off 4 bases at V and 10 bases at J, with 17 bases between the two ends. CDR3 protein: CASSRRALTGEQFF. For the CDR3, the DNA is TGCGCCAGCAGCCGGAGGGCTCTCACCGGGGAGCAGTTCTTC.